This T cell receptor beta chain appears in the sequencing data of a study of shared clonotypes between healthy human individuals. Using immunoSEQ multiplex PCR, the repertoire was profiled, and TCRdb retains in-frame clones only, with some absent. The data hold around 1.1 million clones, with around 82% observed a single time. V dropped 0 bases and J dropped 4; count of bases not matched to a gene: 4. Germline V gene lookup returns CDR1 KGHSH and CDR2 LQKENI. The CDR3 is 17 residues long. Study-level points and caveats: Inspection by rarefaction showed sorted-subset sequencing to be incomplete despite large depth. Sharing across four donors was highest in naive CD4 (around 5%) and lowest in memory CD8 (roughly 0.4%). The researchers took only blood, and tissue repertoires probably look different. Non-shared clonotypes displayed generation probabilities falling below those of clonotypes present in all four donors.

On this clone itself: Its antigen is currently unknown.

Sequencing was done on a sample of memory CD4+ T cells from PBMCs. Subset reported: CD45RA-negative fraction. The TCR was taken from a man between 18 and 35 years old in good health. Some clones in this sample may be carry-over from other donors' samples. The V and J genes are TRBV18 and TRBJ2-5; 14 nucleotides line up with TRBD2. In nucleotides, the CDR3 is TGTGCCAGCTCACCACCGGGACTAGCGGGAGAGGGAGAGACCCAGTACTTC. Encoded protein: CASSPPGLAGEGETQYF.